This TCR beta chain was recorded in a study of spatial heterogeneity in lung cancer (dated by TCRdb to between 2018 and 2021). Looking at the study overall: Donors were 72 patients with early-stage, untreated non-small cell lung cancer from the lung TRACERx cohort. Follow-up PBMC samples were sequenced whenever available, and the median time to follow-up was about 23 months after resection. In non-small cell lung cancer, the study made a quantitative comparison of TCR alpha and beta repertoires among multiple tumor regions, matched nontumor lung and blood. Beta-chain transcripts were consistently detected in greater numbers than alpha-chain transcripts, which likely reflects a higher abundance of beta-chain transcripts. Nonsynonymous mutation counts, determined by whole-exome sequencing of tumor tissue, were related to TCR repertoire features. In the raw uncorrected reads, each unique combination of TCR and UMI appeared more than ten times on average. Both alpha and beta chains were TCR-sequenced in hundreds of tumor regions, under 80 matched nontumor lung samples and around 50 PBMC samples obtained at surgery.

The library came from 5' RACE. Data came from a NextSeq 500. In the TCR library protocol, a unique molecular identifier was attached to each TCR cDNA molecule so that PCR and sequencing errors could be corrected. Per the original workflow: Decombinator tools were used for TCR identification, UMI-based error correction and CDR3 extraction. TCRs above a frequency of 2 per 1,000, corresponding to the top 1% of the tumor frequency distribution, were defined as expanded. Rényi diversity was computed with the R vegan package after subsampling each repertoire 100 times to 5,000 TCRs. To build CDR3 similarity networks, amino acid triplet string-kernel similarity was used, and CDR3s were connected when their pairwise similarity was above 0.82. TCRdb trimmed public reads at Q25 via fastp, called clones via MiXCR and kept in-frame beta chains. Identical CDR3 proteins give one entry, which carries the most common genes and DNA. For this entry, the V and J calls and clone size follow TCRdb and not the study's own pipeline. The sample data list about 120,000 distinct CDR3 sequences, and about 12% of these were observed just once. The ten top clones hold 16% of the sample.

This clonotype is assessed as medium-sized (0.01 to 0.1%). Its cognate antigen has yet to be identified. There are no base qualities to consult, and no much larger clone falls within one base. The time point label on this specimen signifies: blood at routine non-recurrence follow-up after resection. Whole RNA extracted from tumor and nontumor lung tissue, or from cryopreserved PBMC samples, was used for TCR sequencing without cell sorting. A patient was chosen for TCR sequencing only when enough RNA was available from at least two tumor regions. Overall study results and their limits: Ubiquitous expanded tumor TCRs were found in blood more often at tumor resection than at routine follow-up. Only 14 patients were included in comparisons of baseline and follow-up blood repertoires. Confirming at a functional level the hypothesis that regional TCRs recognize regional mutations was considered to require additional single-cell paired TCR alpha and beta sequencing.

The starting material was PBMCs, obtained at follow-up. The TCR originated in a male donor with early-stage non-small cell lung cancer.

The CDR3 reads CASSLRYNEQFF. The DNA is TGTGCCAGCAGCTTACGTTACAATGAGCAGTTCTTC. The sequence links TRBV7-9 to TRBJ2-1; no D gene can be assigned with confidence. From cysteine to phenylalanine, the CDR3 is 12 amino acids long. Only the CDR3 DNA stays, 36 bases, in frame from base 1. Trimming takes 2 bases from V and 4 bases from J, and the germline ends sit 3 bases apart. The CDR1 and CDR2 encoded by the germline V gene (reference sequence) are SEHNR and FQNEAQ. Reference TRBV7-9 and TRBJ2-1 proteins supply the regions before and after the CDR3; the full variable domain is: DTGVSQNPRHKITKRGQNVTFRCDPISEHNRLYWYRQTLGQGPEFLTYFQNEAQLEKSRLLSDRFSAERPKGSFSTLEIQRTEQGDSAMYLCASSLRYNEQFFGPGTRLTVL.